These 26 T cell receptor beta chains share one sample of origin, sequenced in a study of cytomegalovirus exposure and HLA in healthy donors. 60 Vbeta and 13 Jbeta primers were used in PCR. Here immunoSEQ multiplex PCR was the method, and the copy in TCRdb shows in-frame clones only, minus some. The sample lists about 160,000 clones, more than 80% occurring once. The sequencing sample was made of PBMCs. These receptors were taken from a woman aged 45 to 65 in good health and CMV-seronegative.

The rearrangement joins TRBV27 to TRBJ2-5; D is possibly TRBD1 (5 bases). The CDR3 covers 15 residues. Deletions cut 2 bases from V and 5 bases from J, with 15 bases between. Germline CDR1 reads MNHEY; CDR2 reads SMNVEV (reference sequence). This chain's CDR3 is CASSLKGAEIETQYF. The DNA of the CDR3 is TGTGCCAGCAGTTTAAAAGGGGCGGAGATCGAGACCCAGTACTTC.

This clone is a singleton in its sample. The chain uses TRBV11-2 and TRBJ1-2; D is undetermined. The CDR3 spans 12 residues. V was cut by 0 bases and J by 6 bases, with 5 bases left in between. The germline gives CDR1 SGHAT, CDR2 FQNNGV. CDR3 nucleotides: TGTGCCAGCAGCTTAGAGGGCAATGGCTACACCTTC. Protein sequence: CASSLEGNGYTF.

This clone was detected only a few times. The rearrangement joins TRBV7-3 to TRBJ2-1; 7 nucleotides agree with TRBD1. V trimming: 5 bases; J trimming: 1 base; junction bases outside the gene matches: 5. The CDR3 is 15 residues long. Germline V gene sequence: CDR1 SGHTA, CDR2 FQGTGA. The CDR3 DNA sequence: TGTGCCAGCAGCAACCGGGACAGTTCCTACAATGAGCAGTTCTTC. This sequence encodes CASSNRDSSYNEQFF.

The V and J genes are TRBV15 and TRBJ2-2; TRBD1 matches at 12 bases. The germline gives CDR1 LNHNV, CDR2 YYDKDF (reference sequence). V trimming: 3 bases; J trimming: 6 bases; junction bases outside the gene matches: 5. This CDR3 is 16 amino acids long. The CDR3: CATSRGQGAVAGELFF. CDR3 DNA: TGTGCCACCAGCAGGGGACAGGGGGCGGTGGCCGGGGAGCTGTTTTTT.

The chain has TRBV19 and TRBJ2-2, with TRBD2 matching 7 bases. The CDR3 sequence is 15 residues long. Germline CDR1 and CDR2: LNHDA and SQIVND (reference sequence). Germline trimming cut 5 bases from V and 5 bases from J; bases unmatched to any gene: 8. In nucleotides, the CDR3 is TGTGCCAGTAGTCCCCGCGGGAGATGGACCGGGGAGCTGTTTTTT. Translated, it gives CASSPRGRWTGELFF.

This rearrangement joins TRBV7-8 to TRBJ1-5; D is perhaps TRBD1 (6 bases). CDR3 length: 14 amino acids. The germline V and J ends were trimmed by 5 bases and 9 bases, with 17 bases remaining between them. Germline V gene lookup returns CDR1 SGHVS and CDR2 FQNEAQ. CDR3 loop: CASSREGGLRPQHF. DNA for the CDR3: TGTGCCAGCAGCCGGGAGGGGGGTTTACGGCCCCAGCATTTT.

The genes are TRBV28 and TRBJ1-2; 10 nucleotides line up with TRBD1. The CDR3 has 14 amino acids. Germline lookup yields CDR1 MDHEN and CDR2 SYDVKM. With V trimmed by 5 bases and J by 4 bases, 4 bases remained unmatched. The CDR3 coding sequence is TGTGCCAGCAGTCTCGGACAGGGGGTCTATGGCTACACCTTC. As protein: CASSLGQGVYGYTF.

V and J are TRBV9 and TRBJ1-2; the match to TRBD1 covers 8 bases. Trimming at V came to 0 bases and at J to 4 bases, leaving 5 bases not matched to a gene. The CDR3 has 15 amino acids. The germline CDR1 and CDR2 sequences are SGDLS and YYNGEE. The CDR3 sequence: CASSVVTGGSYGYTF. The CDR3 region has the DNA TGTGCCAGCAGCGTAGTTACAGGGGGATCCTATGGCTACACCTTC.

The chain combines TRBV13 with TRBJ2-7; D remains ambiguous. This CDR3 is 11 amino acids long. V dropped 4 bases and J dropped 3 bases, with 4 bases sitting between them. Germline CDR1 and CDR2: PRHDT and FYEKMQ (reference sequence). The CDR3 region is CASSSSYEQYF. The DNA of the CDR3 is TGTGCCAGCAGCTCGAGCTACGAGCAGTACTTC.

This clone appeared once. The V gene is TRBV6-5, the J gene TRBJ1-2, with 9 bases identical to TRBD1. V lost 4 bases, J lost 2 bases, and 8 bases stayed unmatched. Germline V gene lookup returns CDR1 MNHEY and CDR2 SVGAGI. CDR3 size: 16 residues. CDR3 loop: CASSFWTGEGNYGYTF. The CDR3 DNA sequence: TGTGCCAGCAGTTTCTGGACAGGGGAAGGCAACTATGGCTACACCTTC.

The gene calls are TRBV10-2 and TRBJ1-1; 7 nucleotides align to TRBD1. V dropped 6 bases and J dropped 6; count of bases not matched to a gene: 7. This CDR3 spans 13 amino acids. Germline-derived CDR1 and CDR2 are WSHSY and SAAADI. The CDR3 bases are TGCGCCAGCAGAGAGGACAGGCGCGCTGAAGCTTTCTTT. This sequence encodes CASREDRRAEAFF.

The chain links TRBV7-2 to TRBJ2-6; maybe TRBD2 (6 bases). V was trimmed by 4 bases and J by 0 bases, leaving 7 bases between them. CDR1 SGHTA and CDR2 FQGNSA come from the germline V gene. This CDR3 is built from 15 residues. The chain's CDR3 is CASSWGLSGANVLTF. The CDR3 nucleotides read TGTGCCAGCAGCTGGGGACTCTCTGGGGCCAACGTCCTGACTTTC.

The CDR3 protein is CASSLGQGITEAFF. The DNA of the CDR3 is TGTGCCAGCAGCTTAGGACAGGGCATCACTGAAGCTTTCTTT. J is TRBJ1-1 and V is TRBV7-9, with 7 positions matching TRBD1. The CDR3 consists of 14 residues. V was clipped by 1 base and J by 4 bases; unmatched bases: 3. Per germline, CDR1 SEHNR and CDR2 FQNEAQ (reference sequence).

The chain links TRBV28 to TRBJ2-5; 9 bases are a match to TRBD1. The DNA end is more similar to TRBJ2-7, so the J call may be wrong. Germline CDR1 is MDHEN and CDR2 is SYDVKM. This CDR3 region has 16 residues. The DNA of the CDR3 is TGTGCCAGCAGTTCCTCCGGGACAGGGACTTTTCACGAGCAGTACTTC. Protein sequence: CASSSSGTGTFHEQYF.

The chain combines TRBV6-1 with TRBJ1-5; unclear D gene. Trimming removed 2 bases at V and 2 bases at J, with 16 bases between. Germline V CDR1 and CDR2: MNHNS, SASEGT. This CDR3 has 17 amino acids. The CDR3: CASSERERGAGNQPQHF. DNA for the CDR3: TGTGCCAGCAGTGAAAGGGAACGGGGAGCCGGCAATCAGCCCCAGCATTTT.

The chain recombines TRBV7-6 with TRBJ2-5, with 8 nucleotides matching TRBD2. J gave up 2 bases and V 6 bases, and 17 bases lay outside the gene matches. CDR3 size: 18 residues. Germline V CDR1 and CDR2: SGHVS, FNYEAQ. CDR3 DNA sequence: TGTGCCAGCAGTTTTCTGGCCCCGGCAGCGGGGGTGCAAGAGACCCAGTACTTC. Residues: CASSFLAPAAGVQETQYF.

J is TRBJ2-5 and V is TRBV13; TRBD2 matches at 14 bases. The CDR3 sequence is 17 residues long. The V gene end was trimmed by 5 bases and the J gene end by 5 bases; junction bases not matched to a gene: 10. Germline-derived CDR1 and CDR2 are PRHDT and FYEKMQ (reference sequence). The CDR3 DNA follows: TGTGCCAGCAGCCCGCCCGGGACTAGCGGGGGATCTGAGACCCAGTACTTC. Its translation: CASSPPGTSGGSETQYF.

The chain joins TRBV5-4 to TRBJ2-2, with 10 positions matching TRBD2. The CDR3 totals 16 residues. Germline assignment: CDR1 SGHNT and CDR2 YYREEE (reference sequence). Losses at the gene ends were 0 bases for V and 7 bases for J; bases not matched to a gene: 6. The CDR3 coding sequence is TGTGCCAGCAGCTTGGAGGTAGCGGGAGGAAACGGGGAGCTGTTTTTT. This translates into CASSLEVAGGNGELFF.

This clone was detected only a few times. This chain uses TRBV13 with TRBJ1-4; D gene unclear. The ends were cut back, 6 bases at V and 5 bases at J, with 10 bases in the middle. Germline V gives CDR1 PRHDT, CDR2 FYEKMQ (reference sequence). This CDR3 region has 13 residues. The CDR3 sequence: CASSLAVNEKLFF. DNA of the CDR3: TGTGCCAGCAGTCTTGCAGTAAATGAAAAACTGTTTTTT.

The gene calls are TRBV11-2 and TRBJ2-1; 8 bases agree with TRBD2. This CDR3 has 17 residues. Germline CDR1 reads SGHAT; CDR2 reads FQNNGV. V was pared by 6 bases and J by 5 bases, with 15 bases of the junction left unmatched. CDR3 protein: CASSPFLRGVKNNEQFF. DNA of the CDR3: TGTGCCAGCAGTCCGTTTCTGCGGGGGGTCAAAAACAATGAGCAGTTCTTC.

This chain uses TRBV19 with TRBJ1-2; possibly TRBD1 for D (6 bases). V was cut by 6 bases and J by 10 bases, with 18 bases left in between. This CDR3 contains 13 residues. Germline CDR1 is LNHDA and CDR2 is SQIVND (reference sequence). The CDR3 bases are TGTGCCAGTAGCACACAGGGCTTCGAAGCCTACACCTTC. Encoded protein: CASSTQGFEAYTF.

This chain links TRBV28 with TRBJ1-5, with 8 bases that match TRBD1. Losses at the gene ends were 5 bases for V and 6 bases for J; bases not matched to a gene: 9. Looked up from germline, CDR1 is MDHEN and CDR2 is SYDVKM. The length of the CDR3 is 15 residues. This CDR3 is CASSPSSGGVQPQHF. The CDR3 region has the DNA TGTGCCAGCAGTCCGTCGTCAGGGGGCGTTCAGCCCCAGCATTTT. Full variable domain (rest looked up from reference TRBV28 and TRBJ1-5): DVKVTQSSRYLVKRTGEKVFLECVQDMDHENMFWYRQDPGLGLRLIYFSYDVKMKEKGDIPEGYSVSREKKERFSLILESASTNQTSMYLCASSPSSGGVQPQHFGDGTRLSIL.

The chain joins TRBV7-9 to TRBJ1-4; possible D gene TRBD1, 6 bases. V lost 5 bases to trimming and J lost 0 bases, with 16 bases between them. This CDR3 has 17 amino acids. Germline CDR1 is SEHNR and CDR2 is FQNEAQ (reference sequence). This chain's CDR3 is CASSQARGATTNEKLFF. CDR3 DNA: TGTGCCAGCAGCCAGGCCAGGGGCGCTACAACTAATGAAAAACTGTTTTTT.

The table lists this clone with a count of one. The V gene is TRBV7-2, the J gene TRBJ1-2; D possibly corresponds to TRBD1 (6 bases). Trimming took off 1 base at V and 8 bases at J, with 11 bases between the two ends. This CDR3 has 13 amino acids. The germline V gene has CDR1 SGHTA and CDR2 FQGNSA. Here the CDR3 DNA reads TGTGCCAGCAGCTTAGTACAGGGTGGAGGCTACACCTTC. This gives the protein CASSLVQGGGYTF.

Only one count was recorded for this clone. DNA of the CDR3: TGTGCCAGCAGTCCCGGGACAGTGAACACTGAAGCTTTCTTT. This sequence encodes CASSPGTVNTEAFF. This sequence joins TRBV28 and TRBJ1-1; the match to TRBD1 covers 7 bases. Unmatched junction bases numbered 3, after V lost 5 bases and J lost 0 bases. The CDR3 spans 14 residues. Germline V gene sequence: CDR1 MDHEN, CDR2 SYDVKM.

The CDR3 sequence is CASSQDRDSSGNTIYF. CDR3 DNA: TGCGCCAGCAGCCAAGATCGAGACAGCTCTGGAAACACCATATATTTT. The chain combines TRBV4-3 with TRBJ1-3, with TRBD1 as a possible D gene (5 bases). The CDR3 sequence is 16 residues long. CDR1 and CDR2 (germline): LGHNA, YSLEER. Trimming cost V 0 bases and J 0 bases, with 9 bases left between them.